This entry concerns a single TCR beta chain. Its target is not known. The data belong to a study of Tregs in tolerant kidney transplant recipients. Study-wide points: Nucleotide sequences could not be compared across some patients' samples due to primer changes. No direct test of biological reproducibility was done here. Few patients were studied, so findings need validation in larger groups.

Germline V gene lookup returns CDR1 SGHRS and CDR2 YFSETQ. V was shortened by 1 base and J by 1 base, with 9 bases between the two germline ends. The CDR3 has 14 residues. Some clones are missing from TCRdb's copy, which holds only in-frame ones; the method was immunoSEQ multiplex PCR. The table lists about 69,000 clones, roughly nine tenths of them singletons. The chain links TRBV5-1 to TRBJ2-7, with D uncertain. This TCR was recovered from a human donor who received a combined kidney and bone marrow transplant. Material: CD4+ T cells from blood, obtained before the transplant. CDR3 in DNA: TGCGCCAGCAGCTTGATGACTCTTTCCTACGAGCAGTACTTC. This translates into CASSLMTLSYEQYF.